This section outlines one T cell receptor (beta chain) sequence together with its context. The sample comes from a study of glioma-infiltrating T cells after dendritic cell vaccination. The overall study: Dendritic cell vaccination trial patients had either newly diagnosed or recurrent glioblastoma. Three intradermal dendritic cell vaccine injections were given every two weeks.

The PCR used 60 V beta and 13 J beta primers. Repertoires were generated with immunoSEQ multiplex PCR, while TCRdb's copy carries only in-frame clones and drops some. Of about 49,000 clones detected, about 85% appear once; the ten largest clones hold 11%. There are 14 residues in the CDR3. Trimming at V came to 11 bases and at J to 1 base, leaving 7 bases not matched to a gene. Germline values: CDR1 SSHAT, CDR2 FNYEAQ (reference sequence). This chain connects TRBV7-7 to TRBJ2-5, with 10 bases lining up with TRBD2. The sample here was blood, taken before dendritic cell vaccination. The TCR comes from a human donor with glioblastoma. CDR3 sequence reads: CALGASGGQETQYF. The CDR3, as DNA: TGTGCCCTTGGGGCTAGCGGGGGCCAAGAGACCCAGTACTTC.